This TCR beta chain emerged from a study of blood T cell repertoires in COVID-19. Study-wide context: Some COVID-19 samples were acute and others convalescent; all came from the United States, Italy and Spain.

Repertoires were generated with immunoSEQ multiplex PCR, while TCRdb's copy carries only in-frame clones and drops some. The data hold about 170,000 clones, with around four fifths observed a single time. The CDR3 loop spans 13 amino acids. CDR1 and CDR2 (germline): DFQATT, SNEGSKA (reference sequence). V lost 3 bases and J 0 bases, leaving 7 bases between the germline ends. The gene calls are TRBV20-1 and TRBJ2-3; D is perhaps TRBD1 (6 bases). This sequence originates from a woman of 80 years or more with COVID-19, enrolled during active disease. The sequencing sample was made of peripheral blood. In DNA, the CDR3 is TGCAGTGCTAGTAGGGGGAGCACAGATACGCAGTATTTT. Amino acid sequence: CSASRGSTDTQYF.